This TCR beta chain was captured in a study of cytomegalovirus exposure and HLA in healthy donors. Points from the study as a whole: Later analysis identified a missense DCLRE1C variant that was linked to TCR beta V- and J-gene trimming. Several top significant clusters appeared, in a later analysis, to be linked to common viral pathogens.

Healthy bone marrow donors formed the donor group. Germline values: CDR1 SGHVS, CDR2 FQNEAQ. V was cut by 2 bases and J by 7 bases, with 21 bases left in between. The CDR3 contains 17 residues. In regard to this clone: Its antigen is currently unknown.

Researchers ran the PCR with 60 Vbeta and 13 Jbeta primers. The assay was immunoSEQ multiplex PCR, and TCRdb's table has in-frame clones only and misses some. The data show 30,000 to 45,000 clones, with roughly 76% seen just once and about a tenth held by the top ten. The chain has TRBV7-8 and TRBJ1-3; possible D gene TRBD1, 5 bases. The sequence derives from a woman in her thirties or forties in good health and CMV-seronegative. The sequenced material came from PBMCs. The CDR3 DNA sequence: TGTGCCAGCAGCTTAAACTCAGAGTCTTTTCGGGGGAACACCATATATTTT. The encoded protein is CASSLNSESFRGNTIYF. Together with reference TRBV7-8 and TRBJ1-3, the CDR3 gives the full variable domain: GAGVSQSPRYKVAKRGQDVALRCDPISGHVSLFWYQQALGQGPEFLTYFQNEAQLDKSGLPSDRFFAERPEGSVSTLKIQRTQQEDSAVYLCASSLNSESFRGNTIYFGEGSWLTVV.